This TCR beta chain originates from a study of blood T cells in healthy people across ages. The total RNA that was extracted per sample amounted to at least 5 micrograms. Comment on this clonotype: Antigen: not known.

V was pared by 5 bases and J by 3 bases, with 3 bases of the junction left unmatched. The germline CDR1 and CDR2 sequences are SGHDN and FVKESK. CDR3 length: 16 amino acids. Study results and caveats: The percentage of naive T cells correlated strongly with TCR beta diversity. The fall in TCR beta diversity per million T cells was roughly linear with age.

A J-beta primer mix and a sample-barcoded 5' primer were used in a second PCR of about 7 to 11 cycles. A template-switch adaptor containing 12 random nucleotides labeled each cDNA molecule. TCRdb itself ran the 5' RACE reads through MiXCR, one entry per CDR3 protein. The sample includes roughly 900,000 distinct CDR3 sequences, 45% to 50% of them seen just once. The sample was blood. This clonotype was sampled from a man aged 25-45 years in good health. The V and J genes are TRBV14 and TRBJ2-1; 14 bases line up with TRBD2. For the CDR3, the DNA is TGTGCCAGCAGCACCGGGACTAGCGGGAGCTACAATGAGCAGTTCTTC. This gives the protein CASSTGTSGSYNEQFF.